This is a list of T cell receptor beta chains from one sample in a study of CD8 T cells in ankylosing spondylitis. TCRdb analysed the 5' RACE reads with MiXCR anew, one entry per CDR3 protein. The sample gives about 750,000 distinct CDR3 sequences, roughly 19% of which show up once; 15% to 20% is in the top ten. Material for sequencing was blood, either unsorted or a sorted T cell fraction (not recorded which). These receptors originate from a male donor with ankylosing spondylitis. Both conserved end residues are part of each CDR3. Fields, in order: V gene, D gene, J gene, clone size, CDR3 DNA, CDR3 protein. The D gene is left open where the match is weak. The listing skips clone size in some rows; elsewhere it reads once, few, many or a size class.

TRBV20-1	NA	TRBJ2-3	many	TGCAGTGAAAAAGGCGTTGGCACAGATACGCAGTATTTT	CSEKGVGTDTQYF
TRBV27	TRBD1	TRBJ1-2	NA	TGTGCCAGCAGTTTCGACAGGGGGAACGGCTATGGCTACACCTTC	CASSFDRGNGYGYTF
TRBV6-5	NA	TRBJ1-4	NA	TGTGCCAGCAGTTACTCGGAAAGCAGTCTTTATGAAAAACTGTTTTTT	CASSYSESSLYEKLFF
TRBV12-3/TRBV12-4	TRBD2	TRBJ2-2	few	TGTGCCAGCAGAACTACTAGCGGGGGGGACACCGGGGAGCTGTTTTTT	CASRTTSGGDTGELFF
TRBV12-3/TRBV12-4	TRBD1	TRBJ1-2	NA	TGTGCCAGCAGTTCGGACAGGTCTGGCTACACCTTC	CASSSDRSGYTF
TRBV6-1	NA	TRBJ1-2	few	TGTGCCAGCTCGAGGGCGAGGGACTATGGCTACACCTTC	CASSRARDYGYTF
TRBV5-6	TRBD1	TRBJ1-5	NA	TGTGCCAGCAGCTCAGGGACAGGTCATAGCAATCAGCCCCAGCATTTT	CASSSGTGHSNQPQHF
TRBV7-9	NA	TRBJ1-1	few	TGTGCCAGCAGCTTAACGGACCCCACTGAAGCTTTCTTT	CASSLTDPTEAFF
TRBV24-1	NA	TRBJ2-2	few	TGTGCCACCAGTGATGACGGCCTCACCGGGGAGCTGTTTTTT	CATSDDGLTGELFF
TRBV20-1	NA	TRBJ2-1	NA	TGCAGTGCTCCCCTGCGGGGTTGGGGCAAAAATGAGCAGTTCTTC	CSAPLRGWGKNEQFF
TRBV12-3/TRBV12-4	NA	TRBJ2-7	NA	TGTGCCAGCAGCCGGGGAACTAGCCGGCTCCTTGGCTACGAGCAGTACTTC	CASSRGTSRLLGYEQYF
TRBV11-2	TRBD1	TRBJ1-1	once	TGTGCCAGCAGCCCGCAGCGGGACAGAAACACTGAAGCTTTCTTT	CASSPQRDRNTEAFF
TRBV29-1	NA	TRBJ2-7	NA	TGCAGCGTTGTTCAGACCTACGAGCAGTACTTC	CSVVQTYEQYF
TRBV7-2	NA	TRBJ2-7	NA	TGTGCCAGCAGCTGGAGGACAGACCTCTACGAGCAGTACTTC	CASSWRTDLYEQYF
TRBV27	TRBD2	TRBJ2-1	NA	TGTGCCAGCAGTCCAGGACTAGCGGGAATAAATGAGCAGTTCTTC	CASSPGLAGINEQFF
TRBV2	NA	TRBJ1-2	NA	TGTGCCAGCACCTTGGGGGGCTATGGCTACACCTTC	CASTLGGYGYTF
TRBV14	NA	TRBJ1-1	NA	TGTGCCAGCAGCCAAGATCAGGGGTTTAATACTGAAGCTTTCTTT	CASSQDQGFNTEAFF
TRBV5-6	NA	TRBJ1-4	once	TGTGCCAGCAGCTTGGACGGAGGCCCCGAAGAACTGTTTTTT	CASSLDGGPEELFF
TRBV7-9	NA	TRBJ1-2	few	TGTGCCAGCAGCTTAGCTGGTGCCCACTATGGCTACACCTTC	CASSLAGAHYGYTF
TRBV2	NA	TRBJ2-1	NA	TGTGCCAGCAGTGAAGAGGGCGGTCCCGGGTTCTTC	CASSEEGGPGFF
TRBV28	NA	TRBJ1-4	few	TGTGCCAGCAGTCTCTCAGGGGTTTCGACTAATGAAAAACTGTTTTTT	CASSLSGVSTNEKLFF
TRBV20-1	TRBD1	TRBJ1-3	NA	TGCAGTGCTAGATTGCGACAGGGGACGGGAAACACCATATATTTT	CSARLRQGTGNTIYF
TRBV24-1	TRBD2	TRBJ2-1	few	TGTGCCACCAGTGATTTAGCTAGCGGGAGCAGTAGGGAGCAGTTCTTC	CATSDLASGSSREQFF
TRBV15	NA	TRBJ2-1	NA	TGTGCCACCAGCAGAGAGCGTGAGCAGTTCTTC	CATSREREQFF
TRBV12-3/TRBV12-4	NA	TRBJ2-2	few	TGTGCCAGCAGTTCTCACCGGTGGGAGCTGTTTTTT	CASSSHRWELFF
TRBV5-1	TRBD1	TRBJ2-7	few	TGCGCCAGCCGGGGACAGAAGAACTACGAGCAGTACTTC	CASRGQKNYEQYF
TRBV5-1	NA	TRBJ2-2	few	TGCGCCAGCAGCTTGGCTGGGGGGGGGCCTGAACGAGAAACCGGGGAGCTGTTTTTT	CASSLAGGGPERETGELFF
TRBV29-1	NA	TRBJ2-7	NA	TGCAGCGTTGAGCCAGGGACGATCACGGGCGAGCAGTACTTC	CSVEPGTITGEQYF
TRBV28	NA	TRBJ2-2	NA	TGTGCCAGCAGTTCGACGGCTGGGCTAGGCGACGGGGAGCTGTTTTTT	CASSSTAGLGDGELFF
TRBV20-1	NA	TRBJ2-2	few	TGCAGTGCTAAATTTGGGGCGAACACCGGGGAGCTGTTTTTT	CSAKFGANTGELFF
TRBV19	NA	TRBJ1-1	NA	TGTGCCAGTAGTATCTCAGACACTGAAGCTTTCTTT	CASSISDTEAFF
TRBV12-3/TRBV12-4	NA	TRBJ1-2	few	TGTGCCAGCAAAACCCCCCCCATGGGCTACACCTTC	CASKTPPMGYTF
TRBV11-2	TRBD2	TRBJ2-3	few	TGTGCCAGCAGCCGGGGACTAGCGGGAGGTGGGGCCACAGATACGCAGTATTTT	CASSRGLAGGGATDTQYF
TRBV7-8	NA	TRBJ2-1	NA	TGTGCCAGCACCAGAATCGGCGGGCCCGGGGATGAGCAGTTCTTC	CASTRIGGPGDEQFF
TRBV20-1	TRBD1	TRBJ2-7	once	TGCAGTGCCAGGCTAGGGACAGGGTCGCACGAGCAGTACTTC	CSARLGTGSHEQYF
TRBV5-1	NA	TRBJ2-1	NA	TGCGCCAGCAGCTTGAGTAGAGCGGGTAACAATGAGCAGTTCTTC	CASSLSRAGNNEQFF
TRBV10-3	TRBD1	TRBJ1-2	NA	TGTGCCATCAGGGGGGACAGCGGGAGTGGCTACACCTTC	CAIRGDSGSGYTF
TRBV20-1	NA	TRBJ2-5	NA	TGCAGTGCTTCCCCGGTCCTGGGGGACCAAGAGACCCAGTACTTC	CSASPVLGDQETQYF
TRBV9	NA	TRBJ1-5	many	TGTGCCAGCAGCGTGGGGGTCGGCAATCAGCCCCAGCATTTT	CASSVGVGNQPQHF
TRBV12-3/TRBV12-4	TRBD2	TRBJ2-3	NA	TGTGCCAGCAGTTCCGGAGGGACTAGCGGGGGGTCCGATACGCAGTATTTT	CASSSGGTSGGSDTQYF
TRBV4-1	NA	TRBJ2-7	NA	TGCGCCAGCAGCCAAGAAAGGATAGGGGCCTACGAGCAGTACTTC	CASSQERIGAYEQYF
TRBV4-1	NA	TRBJ2-7	few	TGCGCCAGCAGCCAAGCGTTGACTAGTGACTACGAGCAGTACTTC	CASSQALTSDYEQYF
TRBV5-1	NA	TRBJ1-1	NA	TGCGCCAGCAGCTCCTTCGACAAGAACACTGAAGCTTTCTTT	CASSSFDKNTEAFF
TRBV5-1	NA	TRBJ1-1	NA	TGCGCCAGCAGCTTAGGGGGGGACCTTGAAGCTTTCTTT	CASSLGGDLEAFF
TRBV20-1	TRBD1	TRBJ1-1	NA	TGCAGTGCGATAGACAGGGGGCGGACTGAAGCTTTCTTT	CSAIDRGRTEAFF